The T cell receptor beta chain under discussion was sequenced for a study of CD4 T cells in relation to SARS-CoV-2 and coronaviruses. Germline V gene lookup returns CDR1 SGHDT and CDR2 YYEEEE. This CDR3 has 15 residues. Deletions cut 1 base from V and 5 bases from J, with 12 bases between. There are a few counts of this clone. Its antigen is currently unknown. Naive or memory CD4+ cells were cultured 1:1 with T cell-depleted PBMCs plus CEF. Assay used: immunoSEQ multiplex PCR; TCRdb lists only in-frame clones, some missing. This sample has 35,000 to 45,000 clones, with over 75% found just once. The sequence was collected from an adult with COVID-19. Sequencing was carried out using naive CD4+ T cells from PBMCs, cultured in vitro. Indicated subset: naive CD4+ T cells isolated by negative enrichment. The J gene is TRBJ1-4, the V gene TRBV5-6; tentatively, D is TRBD1 (5 bases). CDR3: CASSLFGDGNEKLFF. The CDR3 region has the DNA TGTGCCAGCAGCTTGTTTGGGGACGGGAATGAAAAACTGTTTTTT.